This TCR beta chain was found in a study of early T cells in non-severe SARS-CoV-2 infection. Study results and caveats: CD4 and private specificities were missed by VDJdb matching, which favored anti-spike CD8 responses.

TCRdb itself ran the 5' RACE reads through MiXCR, one entry per CDR3 protein. The sample consists of fewer than 100,000 distinct CDR3 sequences, roughly 6% of them appearing once. V lost 1 base and J lost 10, with 20 bases in between. The CDR3 has 15 residues. CDR1 is SGHTS, CDR2 YDEGEE, per germline. On this clonotype: Its antigen is unknown.

Sequenced material: whole blood. The sequence derives from an adult who was a healthcare worker with PCR-confirmed SARS-CoV-2 infection or an uninfected control (not recorded which). The chain joins TRBV5-8 to TRBJ1-1; a weak D match, TRBD1 (5 bases). In DNA, the CDR3 is TGTGCCAGCAGCTTGCGAGGGGCTCCTACATCCCTAGCTTTCTTT. Its translation: CASSLRGAPTSLAFF. Variable domain in full (rest from reference TRBV5-8 and TRBJ1-1): EAGVTQSPTHLIKTRGQQATLRCSPISGHTSVYWYQQALGLGLQFLLWYDEGEERNRGNFPPRFSGRQFPNYSSELNVNALELEDSALYLCASSLRGAPTSLAFFGQGTRLTVV.